This T cell receptor beta chain came from a study of T cell responses to AZD1222 COVID-19 vaccine. Study results and caveats: Mostly white British, mostly female donors; authors suggested clonal diversity may be underestimated. The study found Spike-specific TCR breadth and depth rose after two AZD1222 doses.

Only in-frame clones appear in the TCRdb table, and some are missing; sequencing was by immunoSEQ multiplex PCR. The data show 140,000 or so clones, roughly 86% seen once. This clone was found once. The antigen is not known. Looked up from germline, CDR1 is SGDLS and CDR2 is YYNGEE. V lost 4 bases to trimming and J lost 4 bases, with 17 bases between them. The CDR3 is 16 residues long. This clonotype originated in an adult who received the MenACWY meningococcal vaccine as a control. J is TRBJ2-2 and V is TRBV9; perhaps TRBD2 as D (6 bases). This sample comprised peripheral blood, obtained 28 days after the second dose of the MenACWY control vaccine. The CDR3 DNA reads as TGTGCCAGCAGCCCCCAGGGACTGGGAGTCACCGGGGAGCTGTTTTTT. Protein sequence: CASSPQGLGVTGELFF.